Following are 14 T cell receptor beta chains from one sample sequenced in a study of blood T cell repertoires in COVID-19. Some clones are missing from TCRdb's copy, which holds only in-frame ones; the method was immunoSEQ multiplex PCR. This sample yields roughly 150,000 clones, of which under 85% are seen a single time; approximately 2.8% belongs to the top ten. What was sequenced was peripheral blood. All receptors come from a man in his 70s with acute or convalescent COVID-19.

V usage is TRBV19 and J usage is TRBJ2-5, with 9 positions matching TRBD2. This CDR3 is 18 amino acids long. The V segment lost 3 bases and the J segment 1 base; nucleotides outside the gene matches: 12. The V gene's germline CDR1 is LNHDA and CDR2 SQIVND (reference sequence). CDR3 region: CASSMEVTSGGSQETQYF. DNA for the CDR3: TGTGCCAGTAGTATGGAGGTAACGAGCGGGGGGAGCCAAGAGACCCAGTACTTC.

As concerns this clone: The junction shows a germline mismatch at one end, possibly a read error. CDR3 coding DNA: TGTGCCAACAGTTTATCGCGCAATTCACCCCTCCACTTT. This translates into CANSLSRNSPLHF. This chain links TRBV12-3 or TRBV12-4 with TRBJ1-6; D remains unclear. CDR3 length equals 13 residues.

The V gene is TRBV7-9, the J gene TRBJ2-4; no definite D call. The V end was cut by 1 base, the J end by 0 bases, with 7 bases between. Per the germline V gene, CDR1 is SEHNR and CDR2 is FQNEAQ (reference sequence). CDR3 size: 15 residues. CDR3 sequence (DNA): TGTGCCAGCAGCTTAGGTAGTCTAGCCAAAAACATTCAGTACTTC. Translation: CASSLGSLAKNIQYF.

The CDR3, as DNA: TGTGCCTGGAGTGTACTGGCGGGATCAACCGGGGAGCTGTTTTTT. Translation gives CAWSVLAGSTGELFF. This chain connects TRBV30 to TRBJ2-2; maybe TRBD2 (6 bases). The V end was cut by 0 bases, the J end by 5 bases, with 13 bases between. The CDR3 is made up of 15 amino acids. Germline CDR1 reads GTSNPN; CDR2 reads SVGIG (reference sequence).

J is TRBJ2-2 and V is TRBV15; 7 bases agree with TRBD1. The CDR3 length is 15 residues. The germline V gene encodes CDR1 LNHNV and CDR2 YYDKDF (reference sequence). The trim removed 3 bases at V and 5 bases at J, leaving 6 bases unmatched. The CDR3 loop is CATSSRQGRTGELFF. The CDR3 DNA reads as TGTGCCACCAGCAGCCGACAGGGTCGAACCGGGGAGCTGTTTTTT.

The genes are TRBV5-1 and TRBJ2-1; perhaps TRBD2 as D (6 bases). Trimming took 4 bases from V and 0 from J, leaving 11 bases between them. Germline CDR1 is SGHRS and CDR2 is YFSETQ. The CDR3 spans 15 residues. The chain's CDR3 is CASSPGGDSYNEQFF. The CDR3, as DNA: TGCGCCAGCAGCCCTGGCGGGGACTCCTACAATGAGCAGTTCTTC.

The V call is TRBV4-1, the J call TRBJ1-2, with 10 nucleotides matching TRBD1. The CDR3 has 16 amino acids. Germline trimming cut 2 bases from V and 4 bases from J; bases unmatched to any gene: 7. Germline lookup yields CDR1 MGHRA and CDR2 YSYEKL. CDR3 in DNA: TGCGCCAGCAGCCAAACACCGGGACAGGGGAGCTATGGCTACACCTTC. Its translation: CASSQTPGQGSYGYTF.

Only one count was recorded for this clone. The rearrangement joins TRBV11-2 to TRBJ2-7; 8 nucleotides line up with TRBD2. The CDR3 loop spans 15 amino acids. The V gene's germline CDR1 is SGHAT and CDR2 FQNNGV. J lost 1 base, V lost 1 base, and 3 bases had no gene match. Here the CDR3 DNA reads TGTGCCAGCAGCTTAGCGACGGGGGGGTCCTACGAGCAGTACTTC. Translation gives CASSLATGGSYEQYF. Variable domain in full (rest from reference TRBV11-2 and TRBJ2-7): EAGVAQSPRYKIIEKRQSVAFWCNPISGHATLYWYQQILGQGPKLLIQFQNNGVVDDSQLPKDRFSAERLKGVDSTLKIQPAKLEDSAVYLCASSLATGGSYEQYFGPGTRLTVT.

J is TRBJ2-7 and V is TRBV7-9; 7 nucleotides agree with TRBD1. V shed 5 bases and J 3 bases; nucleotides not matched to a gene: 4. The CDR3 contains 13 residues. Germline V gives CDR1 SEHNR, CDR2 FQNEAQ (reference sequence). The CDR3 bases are TGTGCCAGCAGCATGGGACAGTTCTACGAGCAGTACTTC. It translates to CASSMGQFYEQYF.

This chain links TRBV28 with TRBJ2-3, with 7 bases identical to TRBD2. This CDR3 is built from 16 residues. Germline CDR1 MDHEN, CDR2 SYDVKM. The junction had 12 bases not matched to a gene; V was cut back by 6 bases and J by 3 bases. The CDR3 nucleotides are TGTGCCAGCAGCCCGCCGGGGGGATCGGGAACAGATACGCAGTATTTT. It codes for CASSPPGGSGTDTQYF.

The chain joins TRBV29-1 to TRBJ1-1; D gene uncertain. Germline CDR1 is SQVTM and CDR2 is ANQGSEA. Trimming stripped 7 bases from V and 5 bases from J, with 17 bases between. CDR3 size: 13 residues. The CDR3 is CSAYGLAGTEAFF. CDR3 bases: TGCAGCGCTTATGGTTTGGCGGGAACTGAAGCTTTCTTT.

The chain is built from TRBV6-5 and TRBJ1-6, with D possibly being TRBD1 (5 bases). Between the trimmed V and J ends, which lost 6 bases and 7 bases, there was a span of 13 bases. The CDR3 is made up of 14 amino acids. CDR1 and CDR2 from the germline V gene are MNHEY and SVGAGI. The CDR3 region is CASSPPGGNSPLHF. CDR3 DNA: TGTGCCAGCAGCCCACCGGGGGGAAATTCACCCCTCCACTTT.

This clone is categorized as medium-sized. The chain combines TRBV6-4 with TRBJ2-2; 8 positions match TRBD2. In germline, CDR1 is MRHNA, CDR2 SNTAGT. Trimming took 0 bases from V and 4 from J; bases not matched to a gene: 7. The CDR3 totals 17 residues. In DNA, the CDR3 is TGTGCCAGCAGTGACTCCAGCGGGAGCGGCCCCACCGGGGAGCTGTTTTTT. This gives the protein CASSDSSGSGPTGELFF.

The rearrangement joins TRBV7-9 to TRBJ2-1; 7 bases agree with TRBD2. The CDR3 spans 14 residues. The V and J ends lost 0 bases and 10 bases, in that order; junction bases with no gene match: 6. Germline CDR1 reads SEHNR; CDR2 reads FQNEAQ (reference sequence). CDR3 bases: TGTGCCAGCAGCTTAGCGCGGGGGTATCGGGAGCAGTTCTTC. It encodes CASSLARGYREQFF.